These 8 T cell receptor beta chains came from one sample sequenced in a study of PD-1 blockade in classical Hodgkin lymphoma. Clones were sequenced by immunoSEQ multiplex PCR, and TCRdb holds only the in-frame ones, with some missing. Of 65,000 to 95,000 clones listed, 89% are singletons. With no exception, relapse followed autologous stem cell transplantation in all patients, and brentuximab vedotin exposure varied. The material was peripheral blood mononuclear cells (PBMCs), obtained at baseline. These receptors originate from a human donor with classical Hodgkin lymphoma.

The chain carries TRBV30 and TRBJ2-3, with D hard to call. CDR3 length equals 12 residues. Germline-derived CDR1 and CDR2 are GTSNPN and SVGIG (reference sequence). V was cut by 1 base and J by 9 bases, with 11 bases left in between. The CDR3 DNA sequence: TGTGCCTGGAGTGGCACGTGGATCACGCAGTATTTT. Protein sequence: CAWSGTWITQYF.

This chain uses TRBV19 with TRBJ1-1, with unresolved D. This CDR3 is 13 amino acids long. Trimming cost V 6 bases and J 3 bases, with 11 bases left between them. Germline V lookup: CDR1 LNHDA, CDR2 SQIVND (reference sequence). The CDR3 coding sequence is TGTGCCAGTAGCCTCGCCGGATACACTGAAGCTTTCTTT. This sequence encodes CASSLAGYTEAFF.

The V and J genes are TRBV6-1 and TRBJ2-3; D perhaps matches TRBD1 (5 bases). The V end was cut by 6 bases, the J end by 3 bases, with 16 bases between. CDR3 length equals 15 residues. The germline V gene encodes CDR1 MNHNS and CDR2 SASEGT. The CDR3 region is CASRVLAGWTDTQYF. The CDR3 nucleotides are TGTGCCAGCAGGGTGCTCGCAGGGTGGACAGATACGCAGTATTTT.

This chain connects TRBV2 to TRBJ2-3; D ambiguous. The CDR3 has 11 amino acids. Looked up from germline, CDR1 is SNHLY and CDR2 is FYNNEI. V was cut by 8 bases and J by 7 bases, with 10 bases left in between. The DNA of the CDR3 is TGTGCCAGCCGTCTTGGGCATACGCAGTATTTT. Translating gives CASRLGHTQYF. Full variable domain (missing parts from reference TRBV2 and TRBJ2-3): EPEVTQTPSHQVTQMGQEVILRCVPISNHLYFYWYRQILGQKVEFLVSFYNNEISEKSEIFDDQFSVERPDGSNFTLKIRSTKLEDSAMYFCASRLGHTQYFGPGTRLTVL.

This clone was seen a handful of times. J is TRBJ2-7 and V is TRBV7-9; 9 positions agree with TRBD1. CDR1 SEHNR and CDR2 FQNEAQ come from the germline V gene (reference sequence). CDR3 length: 16 amino acids. V lost 1 base, J lost 5 bases, and 9 bases stayed unmatched. Here the CDR3 reads CASSLGMNRGLNEQYF. The CDR3 nucleotides read TGTGCCAGCAGCTTAGGGATGAACAGGGGGCTCAACGAGCAGTACTTC.

The V and J genes are TRBV7-8 and TRBJ2-7, with 9 nucleotides matching TRBD2. CDR1 and CDR2 (germline): SGHVS, FQNEAQ. Trimming at V came to 5 bases and at J to 2 bases, leaving 16 bases not matched to a gene. The CDR3 length is 18 residues. CDR3 in DNA: TGTGCCAGCAGCCCAGTTAGACTCGCTAGCGGGACAACCTACGAGCAGTACTTC. Translated, it gives CASSPVRLASGTTYEQYF.

V and J are TRBV27 and TRBJ2-7, with 11 nucleotides matching TRBD2. The CDR3 is 14 amino acids. Germline lookup yields CDR1 MNHEY and CDR2 SMNVEV (reference sequence). J gave up 7 bases and V 4 bases, and 6 bases lay outside the gene matches. The CDR3 nucleotides are TGTGCCAGCAGTTCTATAGCGGGAGGGAGGGAGCAGTACTTC. It codes for CASSSIAGGREQYF.

The V call is TRBV7-6, the J call TRBJ1-4; a possible D gene is TRBD1 (5 bases). Trimming stripped 1 base from V and 4 bases from J, with 13 bases between. This CDR3 region has 16 residues. Per germline, CDR1 SGHVS and CDR2 FNYEAQ. CDR3 loop: CASSLGGGTHNEKLFF. In DNA form, the CDR3 reads TGTGCCAGCAGCTTAGGGGGGGGGACTCATAATGAAAAACTGTTTTTT.